A selection of T cell receptor beta chains follows, all from one sample in a study of blood T cells in healthy people across ages. TCRdb ran MiXCR on the 5' RACE reads and lists one entry per CDR3 protein. The table has approximately 680,000 distinct CDR3 sequences, roughly 32% seen once. Sequencing was performed on blood. The receptor set was obtained from a woman older than 75 in good health. Both conserved end residues are part of each CDR3. A D gene is named only where the DNA matches it firmly. Only some rows state a clone size, as once, few, many or a class for expanded clones.

>TRBD2|-|TRBJ2-1|TRBV20-1
CSATGGSSYNEQFF
TGCAGTGCTACCGGGGGGAGCTCCTACAATGAGCAGTTCTTC
>-|few|TRBJ1-5|TRBV5-1
CASSLTPAGGGQPQHF
TGCGCCAGCAGCTTGACTCCGGCGGGGGGCGGCCAGCCCCAGCATTTT
>TRBD1|many|TRBJ2-7|TRBV5-1
CASSLGGDRAIYEQYF
TGCGCCAGCAGCTTGGGTGGGGACAGGGCGATATACGAGCAGTACTTC
>-|-|TRBJ2-2|TRBV20-1
CSARDLHTETGELFF
TGCAGTGCTAGAGATCTTCATACAGAGACCGGGGAGCTGTTTTTT
>TRBD1|many|TRBJ1-2|TRBV7-9
CATTSRDSYYGYTF
TGTGCCACCACTTCTCGGGACAGCTACTATGGCTACACCTTC
>-|many|TRBJ2-7|TRBV6-1
CASSESGTFYEQYF
TGTGCCAGCAGTGAATCCGGGACGTTCTACGAGCAGTACTTC
>TRBD1|-|TRBJ2-1|TRBV15
CATRSQGVNNEQFF
TGTGCCACCAGATCCCAGGGGGTGAACAATGAGCAGTTCTTC
>TRBD2|-|TRBJ2-6|TRBV5-6
CASSRGGTRVPTGANVRTF
TGTGCCAGCAGCCGGGGGGGGACGCGGGTTCCTACCGGGGCCAACGTCCGGACTTTC
>TRBD1|many|TRBJ2-2|TRBV12-3/TRBV12-4
CASSFFPGQGVYGELFF
TGTGCCAGCAGTTTTTTTCCGGGACAGGGGGTATACGGGGAGCTGTTTTTT
>-|many|TRBJ2-7|TRBV2
CASSRETYEQYF
TGTGCCAGCAGCCGGGAGACCTACGAGCAGTACTTC
>-|many|TRBJ2-1|TRBV24-1
CATSERAWGMDEQFF
TGTGCCACCAGTGAGAGGGCTTGGGGCATGGATGAGCAGTTCTTC
>-|-|TRBJ1-1|TRBV27
CASSLSGRMNTEAFF
TGTGCCAGCAGTTTATCGGGCAGGATGAACACTGAAGCTTTCTTT
>-|-|TRBJ2-3|TRBV12-3/TRBV12-4
CASSLGSEEDTQYF
TGTGCCAGCAGTTTGGGGAGCGAGGAAGATACGCAGTATTTT
>-|-|TRBJ1-2|TRBV12-3/TRBV12-4
CASSLSNHGYTF
TGTGCCAGCAGTCTCAGTAACCATGGCTACACCTTC
>-|-|TRBJ2-2|TRBV9
CASSPGANTGELFF
TGTGCCAGCAGCCCAGGGGCGAACACCGGGGAGCTGTTTTTT
>-|-|TRBJ2-2|TRBV29-1
CSVEEPVGQNTGELFF
TGCAGCGTTGAAGAACCCGTGGGGCAAAACACCGGGGAGCTGTTTTTT
>-|-|TRBJ1-3|TRBV15
CATSRGEGNIDTIYF
TGTGCCACCAGCAGAGGGGAAGGGAACATTGACACCATATATTTT
>TRBD1|many|TRBJ2-2|TRBV29-1
CSVLGTGRDGELFF
TGCAGCGTCCTAGGGACAGGGAGGGACGGGGAGCTGTTTTTT
>TRBD2|many|TRBJ2-3|TRBV20-1
CSAPRGGLPDTQYF
TGCAGTGCTCCCCGGGGGGGCCTTCCAGATACGCAGTATTTT
>-|-|TRBJ1-4|TRBV7-9
CASSPSVRETNEKLFF
TGTGCCAGCAGCCCGTCTGTGCGGGAGACTAATGAAAAACTGTTTTTT
>-|-|TRBJ2-1|TRBV9
CASSVASLVGGSTYNEQFF
TGTGCCAGCAGCGTAGCATCATTGGTAGGAGGGTCTACCTACAATGAGCAGTTCTTC
>TRBD2|many|TRBJ2-6|TRBV7-2
CASSSLAGSGANVLTF
TGTGCCAGCAGCTCCTTAGCGGGGTCTGGGGCCAACGTCCTGACTTTC
>-|many|TRBJ1-1|TRBV7-2
CASSLGGRGRTEAFF
TGTGCCAGCAGCTTAGGGGGCAGGGGCCGAACTGAAGCTTTCTTT
>TRBD2|many|TRBJ2-1|TRBV20-1
CSAITSGANNEQFF
TGCAGTGCTATAACTAGCGGGGCAAACAATGAGCAGTTCTTC
>-|many|TRBJ2-7|TRBV10-3
CATWEYQGSYEQYF
TGTGCCACATGGGAGTATCAGGGCTCCTACGAGCAGTACTTC
>TRBD2|-|TRBJ2-3|TRBV7-2
CANSLELAGGAQYF
TGTGCCAACAGCTTGGAACTAGCGGGAGGTGCGCAGTATTTT
>-|-|TRBJ1-1|TRBV5-6
CASSLRPQTTEAFF
TGTGCCAGCAGCTTAAGGCCACAGACAACTGAAGCTTTCTTT
>TRBD2|few|TRBJ2-7|TRBV4-3
CASSQDFISGDSYEQYF
TGCGCCAGCAGCCAAGATTTTATTAGCGGGGATTCCTACGAGCAGTACTTC
>-|many|TRBJ2-3|TRBV9
CASSVAGDSPYTDTQYF
TGTGCCAGCAGCGTAGCAGGGGACTCACCGTACACAGATACGCAGTATTTT
>-|few|TRBJ2-1|TRBV4-2
CASSQGGAYNEQFF
TGTGCCAGCAGCCAAGGGGGGGCCTACAATGAGCAGTTCTTC
>-|many|TRBJ1-2|TRBV18
CASSPVTDSSGYTF
TGTGCCAGCTCACCAGTAACAGACTCCTCTGGCTACACCTTC
>-|few|TRBJ1-1|TRBV20-1
CSARQAGTEAFF
TGCAGTGCTAGGCAAGCGGGCACTGAAGCTTTCTTT
>-|many|TRBJ2-5|TRBV9
CASSVGVGGQETQYF
TGTGCCAGCAGCGTGGGGGTCGGCGGACAAGAGACCCAGTACTTC
>TRBD2|-|TRBJ2-1|TRBV4-1
CASSLTSGGGHRYNEQFF
TGCGCCAGCAGCCTGACTAGCGGGGGGGGCCACCGTTACAATGAGCAGTTCTTC
>-|many|TRBJ2-3|TRBV6-1
CASSEGGATDTQYF
TGTGCCAGCAGTGAAGGGGGGGCGACAGATACGCAGTATTTT
>-|-|TRBJ2-1|TRBV2
CASRARARNNEQFF
TGTGCCAGCAGGGCAAGAGCGAGGAACAATGAGCAGTTCTTC
>-|-|TRBJ2-5|TRBV20-1
CSARVWTETQYF
TGCAGTGCTAGAGTCTGGACCGAGACCCAGTACTTC
>-|many|TRBJ1-2|TRBV5-1
CASSLRDGSYGYTF
TGCGCCAGCAGCTTGCGAGACGGGTCCTATGGCTACACCTTC
>TRBD1|-|TRBJ2-7|TRBV5-1
CASSKIGTGGSYEQYF
TGCGCCAGCAGCAAGATCGGGACAGGGGGTTCCTACGAGCAGTACTTC
>-|-|TRBJ1-3|TRBV24-1
CATKYGTPGSTIYF
TGTGCCACCAAGTACGGGACGCCAGGAAGCACCATATATTTT
>-|-|TRBJ2-2|TRBV6-5
CASSYSSQRWATGELFF
TGTGCCAGCAGTTACTCTTCCCAGCGGTGGGCCACCGGGGAGCTGTTTTTT
>-|-|TRBJ1-4|TRBV5-1
CASSLARGPAGGEKLFF
TGCGCCAGCAGCTTGGCCAGAGGACCCGCCGGGGGTGAAAAACTGTTTTTT
>-|-|TRBJ1-1|TRBV20-1
CSARDLIMDTEAFF
TGCAGTGCTAGAGATCTGATAATGGACACTGAAGCTTTCTTT
>-|-|TRBJ2-5|TRBV20-1
CSAPDRTETQYF
TGCAGTGCCCCCGACAGAACGGAGACCCAGTACTTC
>-|-|TRBJ2-5|TRBV21-1
CASRRTGVQETQYF
TGTGCCAGCAGGAGGACAGGGGTCCAAGAGACCCAGTACTTC
>-|once|TRBJ2-2|TRBV24-1
CATSGHPGERSYTGELFF
TGTGCCACCAGTGGACATCCCGGGGAAAGGTCATACACCGGGGAGCTGTTTTTT
>-|-|TRBJ2-7|TRBV29-1
CSVKDSGSYEQYF
TGCAGCGTTAAGGACAGCGGATCCTACGAGCAGTACTTC
>-|-|TRBJ2-7|TRBV19
CTSSRDRTYEQYF
TGTACCAGTAGTCGCGACAGGACCTACGAGCAGTACTTC
>-|few|TRBJ1-5|TRBV12-3/TRBV12-4
CASSDQAIQPQHF
TGTGCCAGCAGTGACCAGGCGATTCAGCCCCAGCATTTT
>-|-|TRBJ1-5|TRBV7-6
CASSPHPRRVTLNQPRHF
TGTGCCAGCAGCCCTCATCCACGGAGGGTAACTCTCAATCAGCCCCGGCATTTT
>-|few|TRBJ1-2|TRBV28
CASRPASRSANYGYTF
TGTGCCAGCAGGCCGGCCTCACGCTCAGCTAACTATGGCTACACCTTC
>-|many|TRBJ2-5|TRBV29-1
CSSDFGQETQYF
TGCAGCTCGGACTTTGGGCAAGAGACCCAGTACTTC
>-|many|TRBJ2-1|TRBV25-1
CASSDGMGGRNEQFF
TGTGCCAGCAGTGACGGCATGGGGGGTCGCAATGAGCAGTTCTTC
>-|-|TRBJ1-2|TRBV15
CATSTEAGVNYGSTF
TGTGCCACCAGCACCGAGGCAGGGGTGAACTATGGCTCCACCTTC
>-|-|TRBJ1-5|TRBV7-9
CASSFEGKGRPQHF
TGTGCCAGCAGCTTTGAGGGGAAGGGTCGGCCCCAGCATTTT
>-|-|TRBJ2-3|TRBV20-1
CSVPDSTDTQYF
TGCAGTGTACCGGACTCCACAGATACGCAGTATTTT